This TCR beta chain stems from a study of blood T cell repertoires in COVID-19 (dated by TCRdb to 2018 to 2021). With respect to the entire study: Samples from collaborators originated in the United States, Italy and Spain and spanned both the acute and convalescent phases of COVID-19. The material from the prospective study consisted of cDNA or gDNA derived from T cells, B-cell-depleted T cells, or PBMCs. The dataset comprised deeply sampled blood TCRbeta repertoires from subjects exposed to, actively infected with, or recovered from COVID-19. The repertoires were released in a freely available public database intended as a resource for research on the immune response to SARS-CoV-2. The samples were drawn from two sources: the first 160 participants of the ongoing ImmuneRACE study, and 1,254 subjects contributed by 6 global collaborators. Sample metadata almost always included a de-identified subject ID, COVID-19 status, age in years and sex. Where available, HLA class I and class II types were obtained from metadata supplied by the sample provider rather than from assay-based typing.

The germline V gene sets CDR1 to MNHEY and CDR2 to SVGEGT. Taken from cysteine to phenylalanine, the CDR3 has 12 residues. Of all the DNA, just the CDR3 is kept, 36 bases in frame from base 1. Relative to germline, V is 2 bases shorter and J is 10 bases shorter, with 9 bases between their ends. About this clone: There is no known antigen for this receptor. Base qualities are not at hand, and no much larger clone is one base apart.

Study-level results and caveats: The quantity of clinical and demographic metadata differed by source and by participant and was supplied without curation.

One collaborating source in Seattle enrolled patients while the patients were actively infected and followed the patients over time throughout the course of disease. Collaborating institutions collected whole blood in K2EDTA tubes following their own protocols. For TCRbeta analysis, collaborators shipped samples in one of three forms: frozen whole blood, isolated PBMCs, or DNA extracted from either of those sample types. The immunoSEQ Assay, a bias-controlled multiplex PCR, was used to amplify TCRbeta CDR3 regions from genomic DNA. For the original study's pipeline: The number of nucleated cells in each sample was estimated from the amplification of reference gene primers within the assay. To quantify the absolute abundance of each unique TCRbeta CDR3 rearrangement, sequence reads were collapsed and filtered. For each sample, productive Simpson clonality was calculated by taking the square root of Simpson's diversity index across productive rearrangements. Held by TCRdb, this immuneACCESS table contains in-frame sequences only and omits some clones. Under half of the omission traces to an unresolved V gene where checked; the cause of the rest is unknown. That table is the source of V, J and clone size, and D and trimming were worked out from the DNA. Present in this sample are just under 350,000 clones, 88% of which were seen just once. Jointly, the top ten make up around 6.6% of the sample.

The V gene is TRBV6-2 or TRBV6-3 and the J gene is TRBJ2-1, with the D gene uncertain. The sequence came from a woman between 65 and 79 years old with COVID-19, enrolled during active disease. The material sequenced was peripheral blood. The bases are TGTGCCAGCAGTTACGACACTCGCGAGCAGTTCTTC. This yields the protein CASSYDTREQFF.